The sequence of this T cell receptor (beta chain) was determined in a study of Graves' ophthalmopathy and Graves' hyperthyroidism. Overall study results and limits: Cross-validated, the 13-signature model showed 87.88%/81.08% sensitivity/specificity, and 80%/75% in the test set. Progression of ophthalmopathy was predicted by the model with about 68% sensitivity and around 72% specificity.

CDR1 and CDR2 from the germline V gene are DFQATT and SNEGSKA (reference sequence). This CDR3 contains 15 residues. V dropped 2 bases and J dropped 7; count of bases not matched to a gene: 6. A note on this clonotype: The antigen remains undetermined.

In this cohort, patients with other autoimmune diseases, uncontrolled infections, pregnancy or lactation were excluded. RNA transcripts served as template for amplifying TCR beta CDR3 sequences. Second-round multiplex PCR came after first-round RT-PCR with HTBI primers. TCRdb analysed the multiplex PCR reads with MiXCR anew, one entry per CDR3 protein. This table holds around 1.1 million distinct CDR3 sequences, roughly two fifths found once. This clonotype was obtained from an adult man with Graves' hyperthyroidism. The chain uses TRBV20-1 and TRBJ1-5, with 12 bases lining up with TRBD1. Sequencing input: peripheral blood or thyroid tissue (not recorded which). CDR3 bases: TGCAGTGCTAGACGGCCCGGGACAGGGGGCCAGCCCCAGCATTTT. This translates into CSARRPGTGGQPQHF.